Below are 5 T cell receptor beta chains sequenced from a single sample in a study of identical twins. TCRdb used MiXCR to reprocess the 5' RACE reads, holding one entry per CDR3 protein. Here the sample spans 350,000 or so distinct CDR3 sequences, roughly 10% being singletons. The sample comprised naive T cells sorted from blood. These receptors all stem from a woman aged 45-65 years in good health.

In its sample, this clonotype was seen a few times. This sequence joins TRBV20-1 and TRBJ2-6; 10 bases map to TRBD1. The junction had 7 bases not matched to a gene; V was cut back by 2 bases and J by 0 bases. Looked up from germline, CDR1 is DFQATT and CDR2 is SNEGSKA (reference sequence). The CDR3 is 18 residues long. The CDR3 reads CSARSDRGPNSGANVLTF. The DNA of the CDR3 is TGCAGTGCTAGATCCGACAGGGGGCCGAACTCTGGGGCCAACGTCCTGACTTTC.

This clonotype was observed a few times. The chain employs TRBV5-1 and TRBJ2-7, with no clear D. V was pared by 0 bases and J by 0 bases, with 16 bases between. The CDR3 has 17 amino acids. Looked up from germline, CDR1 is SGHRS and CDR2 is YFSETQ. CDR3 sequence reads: CASSLGPQLGSSYEQYV. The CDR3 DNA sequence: TGCGCCAGCAGCTTGGGACCTCAGTTGGGAAGCTCCTACGAGCAGTACGTC.

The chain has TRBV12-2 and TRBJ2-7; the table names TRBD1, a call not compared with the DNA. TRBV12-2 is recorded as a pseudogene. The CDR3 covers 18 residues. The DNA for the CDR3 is TGTGCAAGTCGCTTCGTGGGCGGTTCGGCAGGGGATTTATACGAGCAGTACTTC. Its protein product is CASRFVGGSAGDLYEQYF.

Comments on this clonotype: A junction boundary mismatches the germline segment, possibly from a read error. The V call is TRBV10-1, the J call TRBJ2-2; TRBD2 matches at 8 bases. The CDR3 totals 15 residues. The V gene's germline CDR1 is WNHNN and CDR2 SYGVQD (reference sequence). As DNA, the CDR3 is TGCGCCAGCCAGGTTGGAGCGGGAGTCACCCGGGAGCTGTTTTTT. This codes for CASQVGAGVTRELFF.

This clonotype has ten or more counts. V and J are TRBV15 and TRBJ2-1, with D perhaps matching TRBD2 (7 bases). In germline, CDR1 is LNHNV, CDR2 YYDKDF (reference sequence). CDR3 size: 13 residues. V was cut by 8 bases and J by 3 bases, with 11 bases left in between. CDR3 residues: CATGQRDYNEQFF. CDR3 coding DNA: TGTGCCACCGGACAGCGGGACTACAATGAGCAGTTCTTC.